This T cell receptor (beta chain) was captured by sequencing in a study of CD8+CD57+ T cells in acquired aplastic anemia. On the study more broadly: Roughly 3 ug was the average amount of DNA from sorted CD4+ and CD8+ cells.

V was pared by 4 bases and J by 7 bases, with 15 bases of the junction left unmatched. This CDR3 has 18 residues. Germline lookup yields CDR1 DFQATT and CDR2 SNEGSKA (reference sequence). Patients sequenced had flow cytometry evidence of CD8+CD57+ cell expansion. TCR beta VDJ combinations and CDR3 sequences were profiled from genomic DNA. TCRdb re-called the reads through MiXCR, storing one row per CDR3 protein. This table has approximately 300,000 distinct CDR3 sequences, 45% to 65% appearing once. This clonotype was counted many times. Input material: sorted CD4+, CD8+, or CD8+CD57+ T cells (not recorded which) from PBMCs. The gene calls are TRBV20-1 and TRBJ2-1; 14 nucleotides align to TRBD2. The receptor's source is a human donor with aplastic anemia. CDR3 bases: TGCAGTGCTAAAAGGACTAGCGGGAGGACGTACCAGGGGAATGAGCAGTTCTTC. Translation gives CSAKRTSGRTYQGNEQFF.